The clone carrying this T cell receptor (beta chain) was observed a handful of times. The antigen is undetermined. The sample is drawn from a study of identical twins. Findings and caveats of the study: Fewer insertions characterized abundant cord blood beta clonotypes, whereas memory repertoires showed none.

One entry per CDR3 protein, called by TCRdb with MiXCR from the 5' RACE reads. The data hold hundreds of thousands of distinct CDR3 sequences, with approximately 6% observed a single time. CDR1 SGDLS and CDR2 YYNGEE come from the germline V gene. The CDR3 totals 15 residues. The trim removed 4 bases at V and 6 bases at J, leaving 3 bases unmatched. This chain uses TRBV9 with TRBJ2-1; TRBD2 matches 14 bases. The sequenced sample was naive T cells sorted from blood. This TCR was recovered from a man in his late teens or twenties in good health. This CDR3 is CASSNGLAGGNEQFF. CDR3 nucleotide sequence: TGTGCCAGCAGCAACGGACTAGCGGGAGGCAATGAGCAGTTCTTC. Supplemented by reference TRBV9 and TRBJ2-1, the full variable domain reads DSGVTQTPKHLITATGQRVTLRCSPRSGDLSVYWYQQSLDQGLQFLIQYYNGEERAKGNILERFSAQQFPDLHSELNLSSLELGDSALYFCASSNGLAGGNEQFFGPGTRLTVL.